One sample yielded the 8 T cell receptor beta chains listed below, sequenced in a study of cytotoxic CD8 clonotypes in ibrutinib-treated CLL. TCRdb keeps only in-frame clones here, not all; method: immunoSEQ multiplex PCR. The table lists some 300,000 clones, 70% to 80% of them singletons, with 6.7% in the top ten. This specimen consisted of PBMCs, obtained before ibrutinib treatment. The source of these receptors is a human donor with chronic lymphocytic leukemia.

CDR3 in DNA: TGCGCCAGCAGCCAAGACAGGAGCAATGAAAAACTGTTTTTT. It translates to CASSQDRSNEKLFF. This sequence joins TRBV4-3 and TRBJ1-4; D is ambiguous. The CDR3 length is 14 residues. The V end was cut by 0 bases, the J end by 5 bases, with 7 bases between. Germline CDR1 LGHNA, CDR2 YSLEER.

A few counts support this clone. This chain links TRBV2 with TRBJ2-7; D is uncertain. Germline assignment: CDR1 SNHLY and CDR2 FYNNEI. V lost 8 bases, J lost 4 bases, and 9 bases lay in between. The CDR3 has 11 residues. This chain's CDR3 is CASLLYYEQYF. The CDR3, as DNA: TGTGCCAGCCTCCTCTATTACGAGCAGTACTTC.

V and J are TRBV29-1 and TRBJ2-1; the D gene could be TRBD1 or TRBD2 (5 bases each). Germline V gives CDR1 SQVTM, CDR2 ANQGSEA. CDR3 length: 13 amino acids. V was cut by 6 bases and J by 3 bases, with 12 bases left in between. As DNA, the CDR3 is TGCAGCGTGACCGGGACCAACTACAATGAGCAGTTCTTC. Translated: CSVTGTNYNEQFF.

This chain connects TRBV28 to TRBJ2-7; D is uncertain. The end of the DNA fits TRBJ2-1 better, so the J call may be wrong. Germline-derived CDR1 and CDR2 are MDHEN and SYDVKM. The CDR3 has 12 amino acids. CDR3 nucleotides: TGTGCCAGCAGTTTTCCCTCCGGGCTCCAGTTCTTC. It is translated as CASSFPSGLQFF.

The CDR3 protein is CASSASGMGLTQYF. In nucleotides, the CDR3 is TGTGCCAGCAGCGCAAGCGGGATGGGTTTGACCCAGTACTTC. The chain is built from TRBV5-8 and TRBJ2-5; 7 positions match TRBD2. The CDR3 sequence is 14 residues long. J was trimmed by 7 bases and V by 4 bases; bases with no gene match: 10. Germline CDR1 and CDR2: SGHTS and YDEGEE.

The V gene is TRBV5-1, the J gene TRBJ2-7; 10 bases map to TRBD1. CDR3 length: 15 amino acids. Germline-derived CDR1 and CDR2 are SGHRS and YFSETQ. Trimming at V came to 4 bases and at J to 6 bases, leaving 10 bases not matched to a gene. The CDR3 bases are TGCGCCAGCAGCCCGGGGGACAGGGGCGAGGGCGAGCAGTACTTC. This codes for CASSPGDRGEGEQYF.

The chain uses TRBV4-3 and TRBJ1-4; no firm D call. Germline lookup yields CDR1 LGHNA and CDR2 YSLEER. CDR3 length: 15 amino acids. V shed 8 bases and J shed 4 bases, with 17 bases lying between them. The CDR3, as DNA: TGCGCCAGCTCCGACACCCTTGACTATAATGAAAAACTGTTTTTT. It yields the protein CASSDTLDYNEKLFF.

The chain couples TRBV20-1 to TRBJ2-7; D is ambiguous. V was cut by 8 bases and J by 1 base, with 9 bases left in between. Looked up from germline, CDR1 is DFQATT and CDR2 is SNEGSKA (reference sequence). The length of the CDR3 is 11 residues. The CDR3 sequence is CSTGGSYEQYF. CDR3 sequence (DNA): TGCAGTACTGGCGGTTCCTACGAGCAGTACTTC.